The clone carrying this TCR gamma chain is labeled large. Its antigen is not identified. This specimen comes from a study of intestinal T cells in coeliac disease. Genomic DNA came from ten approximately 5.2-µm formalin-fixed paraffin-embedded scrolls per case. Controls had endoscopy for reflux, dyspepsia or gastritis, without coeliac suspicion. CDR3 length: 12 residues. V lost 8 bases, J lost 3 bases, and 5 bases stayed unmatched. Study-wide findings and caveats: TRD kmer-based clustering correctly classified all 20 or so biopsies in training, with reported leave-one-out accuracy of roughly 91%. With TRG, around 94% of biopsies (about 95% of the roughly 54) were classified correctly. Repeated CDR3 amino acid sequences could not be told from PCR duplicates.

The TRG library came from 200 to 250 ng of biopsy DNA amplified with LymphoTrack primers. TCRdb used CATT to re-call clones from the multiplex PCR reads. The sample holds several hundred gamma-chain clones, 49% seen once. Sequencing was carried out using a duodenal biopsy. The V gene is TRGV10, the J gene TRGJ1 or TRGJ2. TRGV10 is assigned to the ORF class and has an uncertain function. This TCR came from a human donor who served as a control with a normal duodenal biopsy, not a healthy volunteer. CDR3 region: CAAWVPYYKKLF. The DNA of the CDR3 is TGTGCTGCGTGGGTTCCTTATTATAAGAAACTCTTT.